This T cell receptor beta chain was identified in a study of monozygotic twins with inflammatory bowel disease. Notes on the study in general: Sharing of clonotypes with others was lower in IBD patients than in healthy twins, and this was especially so with disease activity.

Per TCR library, 3500 ng of total RNA was used. Template switching introduced UMIs that contain a 6-nucleotide sample barcode. One entry per CDR3 protein, without DNA, is what TCRdb gives after re-calling the 5' RACE reads. This table lists roughly 200,000 distinct CDR3 sequences. Germline V CDR1 and CDR2: SGHTA, FQGNSA. The CDR3 has 14 residues. In regard to this clonotype: Its antigen remains unknown.

The specimen was blood. This TCR was recovered from a human donor with ulcerative colitis or Crohn's disease, or a healthy co-twin of an affected twin (not recorded which). V gene TRBV7-2 combines with J gene TRBJ1-1. The CDR3 reads CASCLLWPNTEAFF.